This T cell receptor beta chain was recorded in a study of blood T cell repertoires in COVID-19. Germline CDR1 is LNHDA and CDR2 is SQIVND (reference sequence). The CDR3 covers 14 residues. Trimming removed 9 bases at V and 4 bases at J, with 16 bases between. Clones were read by immunoSEQ multiplex PCR, and TCRdb kept only the in-frame ones, dropping some. This sample carries about 300,000 clones, 70% to 90% of them seen once, and the ten largest clones take less than 2.5%. Source material: PBMCs or T cells enriched from blood (not recorded which). V is TRBV19 and J is TRBJ1-5; D uncertain. The sequence came from a man aged 25 to 40 who had recovered from COVID-19. The CDR3 is CASSRGSTNQPQHF. Written as DNA, the CDR3 is TGTGCCAGCAGCCGAGGGAGTACAAATCAGCCCCAGCATTTT.